The 6 T cell receptor beta chains below all came from one sample that was sequenced in a study of breast tumors, draining lymph nodes, adjacent tissues. The lymph nodes were axillary draining lymph nodes from breast cancer patients. TCRdb used MiXCR to reprocess the multiplex PCR reads, holding one entry per CDR3 protein. The data show 180,000 or so distinct CDR3 sequences, with around 33% seen just once and around 4% held by the top ten. Sequenced sample: axillary lymph node tissue. These receptors were taken from a female donor with breast cancer. Some clones in this sample may be carry-over from other donors' samples.

This clonotype occurred many times. The rearrangement joins TRBV7-2 to TRBJ2-3; 10 nucleotides align to TRBD2. Germline V gives CDR1 SGHTA, CDR2 FQGNSA. The CDR3 runs to 17 residues. V lost 2 bases and J lost 0; bases outside the gene matches: 5. In nucleotides, the CDR3 is TGTGCCAGCAGCTTAATGACTAGCGGGTATAGCACAGATACGCAGTATTTT. It is translated as CASSLMTSGYSTDTQYF.

This clonotype was counted at least ten times. The V and J genes are TRBV20-1 and TRBJ2-7; D gene unclear. CDR3 length equals 13 residues. From germline, CDR1 is DFQATT and CDR2 SNEGSKA (reference sequence). The V end lost 5 bases, the J end lost 3 bases, and 14 bases lay between the germline ends. The CDR3 loop is CSAVSRAHYEQYF. The CDR3 nucleotides read TGCAGTGCTGTTTCCCGGGCCCACTACGAGCAGTACTTC.

The V and J genes are TRBV2 and TRBJ2-7, with 9 bases fitting TRBD1. The V and J ends lost 4 bases and 9 bases, in that order; junction bases with no gene match: 7. Germline loops: CDR1 SNHLY, CDR2 FYNNEI. The CDR3 has 13 residues. For the CDR3, the DNA is TGTGCCAGCAGTGGCGGACAGGGGACCGTGCAGTACTTC. As protein: CASSGGQGTVQYF.

Points on this clonotype: No conserved phenylalanine or tryptophan is present at the end of the CDR3, so a read error is the likely explanation. It is unclear where the CDR3 begins or ends on the DNA, so no DNA is shown, and the CDR3 is as TCRdb lists it. The rearrangement joins TRBV27 to TRBJ2-1; the table's D call of TRBD2 was not tested on the DNA. Germline lookup yields CDR1 MNHEY and CDR2 SMNVEV (reference sequence). The CDR3 is 15 amino acids long, termini counted. CDR3 in amino acids: CASSRLALLVNEQTQ.

Note on this clonotype: It may be a read error: a sequence one base away is much more abundant. The V and J genes are TRBV6-5 and TRBJ1-5, with TRBD1 as a possible D gene (5 bases). CDR1 and CDR2 (germline): MNHEY, SVGAGI. There are 16 residues in the CDR3. CDR3 DNA: TGTGCCAGCAGCTACGGGACGGACTATAGCGATCAGCCCCAGCATTTT. Translating gives CASSYGTDYSDQPQHF.

The chain recombines TRBV12-3 or TRBV12-4 with TRBJ2-1; D gene uncertain. V lost 0 bases and J lost 4, with 13 bases in between. The CDR3 contains 16 residues. CDR3 nucleotide sequence: TGTGCCAGCAGTTTAGCGCCACTAATTCCTTACAATGAGCAGTTCTTC. Translating gives CASSLAPLIPYNEQFF.